The clone carrying this T cell receptor beta chain was counted a few times. The use of a sample-barcoded 5' primer and a J-beta primer mix characterized a second PCR of about 7 to 12 cycles. Using its own MiXCR run on the 5' RACE reads, TCRdb lists one record per CDR3 protein. The sample has some 1,000,000 distinct CDR3 sequences; around 27% are singletons. The CDR3 extends over 12 amino acids. Germline loops: CDR1 ENHRY, CDR2 SYGVKD. This sample was included in a study of blood T cells in healthy people across ages. This sample also appeared in a second study, on T cells of mothers and their children. Per that paper: The study found slightly higher but non-significant overlap in related versus unrelated mother-child pairs.

The sample consisted of blood. This TCR came from a girl aged 2-10 years in good health. The V gene is TRBV10-3, the J gene TRBJ2-5; D unresolved. The tail of the sequence fits TRBJ2-1 better, so the J call may be wrong. The chain's CDR3 is CAILDLYNEQFF. The CDR3 DNA follows: TGTGCCATCCTCGACCTCTACAATGAGCAGTTCTTC.